A selection of T cell receptor beta chains follows, all from one sample in a study of blood T cell repertoires in COVID-19. Using immunoSEQ multiplex PCR, the repertoire was profiled, and TCRdb retains in-frame clones only, with some absent. The repertoire has more than 60,000 clones, almost 90% of them found once; the top ten carry 20% to 25%. Sample: peripheral blood. The receptors stem from a woman aged 45-60 years with active or convalescent COVID-19. Each CDR3 is given with its conserved first and last residue. A D gene is named only where the DNA matches it firmly. Expanded clones are given a class, and other clones once, few, many or no size at all.

D | size | length | J | V | CDR3 | DNA
. | . | 14 | TRBJ2-1 | TRBV12-5 | CASGLDRVDGEQFF | TGTGCTAGTGGTTTGGACAGGGTGGACGGTGAGCAGTTCTTC
TRBD2 | . | 21 | TRBJ2-1 | TRBV28 | CASSPTIGTSGSQSSYNEQFF | TGTGCCAGCAGTCCGACTATCGGGACTAGCGGGAGCCAAAGCTCCTACAATGAGCAGTTCTTC
TRBD2 | . | 22 | TRBJ2-2 | TRBV9 | CASSVGLSILLAGGPNTGELFF | TGTGCCAGCAGCGTAGGGTTAAGTATTCTCCTAGCGGGAGGGCCCAACACCGGGGAGCTGTTTTTT
TRBD1 | . | 16 | TRBJ1-5 | TRBV19 | CASSSWDRGLNQPQHF | TGTGCCAGTAGTTCCTGGGACAGGGGGCTCAATCAGCCCCAGCATTTT
. | . | 13 | TRBJ2-3 | TRBV9 | CASSVIATDTQYF | TGTGCCAGCAGCGTAATAGCGACGGATACGCAGTATTTT
TRBD2 | . | 16 | TRBJ2-7 | TRBV18 | CASSPTTSGRVYEQYF | TGTGCCAGCTCACCAACGACTAGCGGGAGAGTCTACGAGCAGTACTTC
. | once | 13 | TRBJ1-1 | TRBV11-2 | CASSLSGPLEAFF | TGTGCCAGCAGCTTAAGTGGCCCGCTTGAAGCTTTCTTT
. | . | 15 | TRBJ1-5 | TRBV10-3 | CAISENFNGVGPQHF | TGTGCCATCAGTGAGAACTTTAACGGGGTAGGACCCCAGCATTTT
. | few | 14 | TRBJ1-4 | TRBV10-1 | CASSEGPGREKLFF | TGCGCCAGCAGTGAGGGCCCGGGTCGTGAAAAACTGTTTTTT
TRBD2 | . | 16 | TRBJ2-2 | TRBV5-6 | CASSLELAGATGELFF | TGTGCCAGCAGCTTGGAACTAGCGGGAGCCACCGGGGAGCTGTTTTTT
. | . | 13 | TRBJ2-5 | TRBV29-1 | CSVHSGYQETQYF | TGCAGCGTTCATTCAGGATACCAAGAGACCCAGTACTTC
. | . | 15 | TRBJ2-7 | TRBV5-6 | CASSLVVDNLDEQYF | TGTGCCAGCAGCTTGGTCGTTGACAACCTTGACGAGCAGTACTTC
. | . | 17 | TRBJ2-3 | TRBV28 | CASSGRDTNLGTDTQYF | TGTGCCAGCAGTGGCCGGGACACAAATTTGGGCACAGATACGCAGTATTTT
. | once | 19 | TRBJ1-5 | TRBV18 | CASSPRSNTGSYSNQPQHF | TGTGCCAGCTCACCCCGGTCAAATACGGGATCTTATAGCAATCAGCCCCAGCATTTT
TRBD2 | . | 16 | TRBJ2-3 | TRBV5-1 | CASSLRLAGGGDTQYF | TGCGCCAGCAGCTTGCGACTAGCGGGAGGAGGGGATACGCAGTATTTT
TRBD2 | . | 16 | TRBJ2-1 | TRBV10-2 | CASSESTSGRGSEQFF | TGCGCCAGCAGTGAGTCGACTAGCGGGAGAGGAAGTGAGCAGTTCTTC
TRBD1 | once | 16 | TRBJ2-5 | TRBV18 | CASSPREQGTQETQYF | TGTGCCAGCTCACCGCGCGAACAGGGGACCCAAGAGACCCAGTACTTC
. | . | 13 | TRBJ1-2 | TRBV29-1 | CSARQQSNYGYTF | TGCAGCGCGCGCCAACAAAGTAACTATGGCTACACCTTC
TRBD2 | . | 16 | TRBJ2-5 | TRBV7-3 | CASSAGLAGERETQYF | TGTGCCAGCAGCGCCGGACTAGCTGGAGAGCGGGAGACCCAGTACTTC
TRBD1 | . | 13 | TRBJ1-2 | TRBV5-1 | CASSFSRGPGYTF | TGCGCCAGCAGCTTCAGCAGGGGGCCTGGCTACACCTTC
. | . | 13 | TRBJ2-5 | TRBV6-5 | CASRATGQETQYF | TGTGCCAGCAGGGCTACAGGACAAGAGACCCAGTACTTC
. | once | 12 | TRBJ2-1 | TRBV27 | CASSPGLYEQFF | TGTGCCAGCAGCCCGGGACTTTATGAGCAGTTCTTC
. | . | 15 | TRBJ1-1 | TRBV6-4 | CASRKSGQLNTEAFF | TGTGCCAGCAGAAAGTCGGGACAATTGAACACTGAAGCTTTCTTT
. | . | 15 | TRBJ2-2 | TRBV27 | CASSWSRENTGELFF | TGTGCCAGCAGTTGGTCGAGGGAGAACACCGGGGAGCTGTTTTTT
TRBD2 | . | 13 | TRBJ2-7 | TRBV7-8 | CASSRTSEYEQYF | TGTGCCAGCAGCCGGACTAGCGAATACGAGCAGTACTTC
. | . | 18 | TRBJ2-2 | TRBV23-1 | CASNPLEAGQLNTGELFF | TGCGCCAGCAATCCGCTGGAGGCAGGTCAACTGAACACCGGGGAGCTGTTTTTT
. | . | 14 | TRBJ2-5 | TRBV5-4 | CASSPQQGQETQYF | TGTGCCAGCAGCCCCCAACAGGGTCAAGAGACCCAGTACTTC